These 9 T cell receptor beta chains originate from one sample sequenced in a study of T cell responses to AZD1222 COVID-19 vaccine. Sequencing was performed with immunoSEQ multiplex PCR; in TCRdb, only in-frame clones are kept and a portion is missing. The data hold about 170,000 clones, with 80% to 90% observed a single time. Sequences were derived from peripheral blood, sampled on day 0 of AZD1222 vaccination. These receptors were collected from an adult in good health.

The chain has TRBV4-3 and TRBJ1-1; no clear D. Germline V lookup: CDR1 LGHNA, CDR2 YSLEER. With 0 bases removed from V and 3 bases from J, the gap between germline ends came to 11 bases. This CDR3 contains 15 residues. The chain's CDR3 is CASSQDLGSDTEAFF. The CDR3 DNA reads as TGCGCCAGCAGCCAAGATTTGGGTTCGGACACTGAAGCTTTCTTT.

CDR3 residues: CASKSTGFEQYV. In nucleotides, the CDR3 is TGCGCCAGTAAATCAACAGGGTTCGAGCAGTACGTC. The genes are TRBV5-1 and TRBJ2-7, with D possibly TRBD1 on 6 matching bases. Trimming removed 8 bases at V and 6 bases at J, with 15 bases between. CDR1 is SGHRS and CDR2 is YFSETQ in the germline V gene. This CDR3 region has 12 residues.

The count of this clone is one. The V gene is TRBV5-4, the J gene TRBJ2-3; D is uncertain. This CDR3 has 14 residues. The V end was cut by 0 bases, the J end by 0 bases, with 5 bases between. The germline V gene encodes CDR1 SGHNT and CDR2 YYREEE (reference sequence). For the CDR3, the DNA is TGTGCCAGCAGCTTGGTGGGAAGCACAGATACGCAGTATTTT. Its protein is CASSLVGSTDTQYF.

The chain joins TRBV29-1 to TRBJ2-7; D could derive from TRBD1 or TRBD2 (5 bases each). There are 12 residues in the CDR3. From germline, CDR1 is SQVTM and CDR2 ANQGSEA. V lost 5 bases and J lost 3, with 11 bases in between. In nucleotides, the CDR3 is TGCAGCGTTCGGGGCAGCCACTACGAGCAGTACTTC. It codes for CSVRGSHYEQYF.

The gene calls are TRBV10-2 and TRBJ2-7, with D maybe TRBD2 (6 bases). Trimming left V 3 bases short and J 3 bases short, with 12 bases between. Per the germline V gene, CDR1 is WSHSY and CDR2 is SAAADI. There are 14 residues in the CDR3. As DNA, the CDR3 is TGCGCCAGCAGTGACGATAGGAGGGGCTACGAGCAGTACGTC. Its protein product is CASSDDRRGYEQYV.

This rearrangement joins TRBV7-3 to TRBJ2-1, with D uncertain. The germline gives CDR1 SGHTA, CDR2 FQGTGA. V was trimmed by 5 bases and J by 7 bases, leaving 18 bases between them. This CDR3 has 15 residues. This CDR3 reads CASSLNPRDGNEQFF. The CDR3, as DNA: TGTGCCAGCAGCCTCAATCCCCGCGATGGAAATGAGCAGTTCTTC.

The rearrangement uses TRBV7-3 and TRBJ1-1; D gene ambiguous. The V gene lost 3 bases and the J gene lost 2 bases, with 10 bases spanning the gap. The CDR3 covers 14 residues. The V gene's germline CDR1 is SGHTA and CDR2 FQGTGA. The CDR3 nucleotides are TGTGCCAGCAGCTTCGGATTACTTAACACTGAAGCTTTCTTT. This translates into CASSFGLLNTEAFF.

The chain has TRBV19 and TRBJ1-1, with D maybe TRBD1 (6 bases). CDR1 LNHDA and CDR2 SQIVND come from the germline V gene (reference sequence). V was cut by 9 bases and J by 4 bases, with 24 bases left in between. This CDR3 is 16 amino acids long. The CDR3 DNA sequence: TGTGCCAGCCAGCCGGCGGCAGGGGAGGTGAGCACTGAAGCTTTCTTT. Protein sequence: CASQPAAGEVSTEAFF.

V gene TRBV28 combines with J gene TRBJ2-3; TRBD2 agrees at 7 bases. The CDR3 consists of 15 residues. Germline V lookup: CDR1 MDHEN, CDR2 SYDVKM. The junction had 11 bases not matched to a gene; V was cut back by 7 bases and J by 4 bases. Here the CDR3 DNA reads TGTGCCAGCACCTCGCTAGCGGCATCCCCAGATACGCAGTATTTT. This codes for CASTSLAASPDTQYF.